The entry that follows covers one T cell receptor beta chain sequence. Measured with immunoSEQ multiplex PCR; TCRdb has only the in-frame clones, and not every one. The sample consists of 50,000 to 65,000 clones, 65% to 75% of them appearing once. The data belong to a study of blood T cell repertoires in COVID-19. Across the whole study: The origin of the acute and convalescent COVID-19 samples was the United States, Italy and Spain.

The sample comprised peripheral blood. This TCR was recovered from a woman of 80 years or more with acute or convalescent COVID-19.

The DNA for the CDR3 is TGTGCCAGCAGCACCAGACAGGGGGTGGGGACTGAAGCTTTCTTT. Protein product: CASSTRQGVGTEAFF. The J gene is TRBJ1-1, the V gene TRBV7-2; 9 nucleotides line up with TRBD1. The germline CDR1 and CDR2 sequences are SGHTA and FQGNSA. The CDR3 extends over 15 amino acids. Trimming cost V 5 bases and J 5 bases; bases outside gene matches: 9.